Following are 15 T cell receptor beta chains from one sample sequenced in a study of early T cells in non-severe SARS-CoV-2 infection. TCRdb used MiXCR to reprocess the 5' RACE reads, holding one entry per CDR3 protein. The sample holds 87,000 or so distinct CDR3 sequences, over 9% seen once. The specimen sequenced was whole blood. Receptors originate from an adult who was a healthcare worker with PCR-confirmed SARS-CoV-2 infection or an uninfected control (not recorded which).

The gene calls are TRBV7-2 and TRBJ1-1, with D tentatively TRBD1 (6 bases). The CDR3 contains 14 residues. V lost 3 bases and J 8 bases, leaving 16 bases between the germline ends. Germline V gene lookup returns CDR1 SGHTA and CDR2 FQGNSA. The CDR3 nucleotides are TGTGCCAGCAGCTTCTTACAGGGTTCCCGAGAAGCTTTCTTT. This codes for CASSFLQGSREAFF.

This clonotype was seen a few times. This chain's CDR3 is CAWSTALTGVATEAFF. CDR3 coding DNA: TGTGCCTGGAGTACAGCCTTGACAGGGGTCGCCACTGAAGCTTTCTTT. The chain recombines TRBV30 with TRBJ1-1; the match to TRBD1 covers 8 bases. After removal of 2 bases from V and 4 bases from J, the junction contained 12 bases not matched to a gene. This CDR3 has 16 residues. Per germline, CDR1 GTSNPN and CDR2 SVGIG (reference sequence).

In its sample, this clonotype was seen a few times. The rearrangement links TRBV19 to TRBJ1-2, with D maybe TRBD1 (6 bases). In germline, CDR1 is LNHDA, CDR2 SQIVND (reference sequence). This CDR3 has 14 amino acids. The germline V and J ends were trimmed by 5 bases and 4 bases, with 14 bases remaining between them. CDR3 in DNA: TGTGCCAGTAGTCCTCAGGGGCAGATCTATGGCTACACCTTC. Translated, it gives CASSPQGQIYGYTF. Full variable domain (outside the CDR3, taken from reference TRBV19 and TRBJ1-2): DGGITQSPKYLFRKEGQNVTLSCEQNLNHDAMYWYRQDPGQGLRLIYYSQIVNDFQKGDIAEGYSVSREKKESFPLTVTSAQKNPTAFYLCASSPQGQIYGYTFGSGTRLTVV.

This clonotype was seen at least ten times. The chain is built from TRBV24-1 and TRBJ1-5; D is unclear. V was pared by 5 bases and J by 0 bases, with 7 bases between. The CDR3 consists of 14 residues. Germline V gene lookup returns CDR1 KGHDR and CDR2 SFDVKD. CDR3 amino acids: CATSGSYSNQPQHF. The CDR3 region has the DNA TGTGCCACCAGTGGCAGCTATAGCAATCAGCCCCAGCATTTT.

The chain combines TRBV9 with TRBJ2-3; TRBD2 matches 14 bases. The CDR3 sequence is 17 residues long. Germline loops: CDR1 SGDLS, CDR2 YYNGEE. The ends lost 3 bases at V and 5 bases at J; junction bases unmatched: 8. CDR3 in amino acids: CASSAMTSGRARDTQYF. For the CDR3, the DNA is TGTGCCAGCAGCGCGATGACTAGCGGGAGGGCCAGAGATACGCAGTATTTT.

The chain combines TRBV5-4 with TRBJ2-2; D is unclear. The CDR3 consists of 11 residues. The germline CDR1 and CDR2 sequences are SGHNT and YYREEE (reference sequence). V was cut by 2 bases and J by 7 bases, with 3 bases left in between. The CDR3 reads CASSLYGELFF. For the CDR3, the DNA is TGTGCCAGCAGCTTATACGGGGAGCTGTTTTTT.

The rearrangement uses TRBV6-6 and TRBJ1-2; 8 bases align to TRBD1. Losses at the gene ends were 2 bases for V and 4 bases for J; bases not matched to a gene: 6. There are 15 residues in the CDR3. Germline lookup yields CDR1 MNHNY and CDR2 SVGAGI (reference sequence). The CDR3 nucleotides are TGTGCCAGCAGTTACGGGGACAGGACGACCTATGGCTACACCTTC. Protein sequence: CASSYGDRTTYGYTF.

The V and J genes are TRBV6-5 and TRBJ2-1, with 8 bases that match TRBD2. Germline CDR1 MNHEY, CDR2 SVGAGI. CDR3 size: 12 residues. The CDR3, as DNA: TGTTCAGCGGGAGCGGCGTACAATGAGCAGTTCTTC. This encodes CSAGAAYNEQFF.

This clonotype appeared a few times. The chain combines TRBV24-1 with TRBJ1-3; D uncertain. Germline V gene lookup returns CDR1 KGHDR and CDR2 SFDVKD. This CDR3 comprises 14 residues. Trimming cost V 0 bases and J 3 bases, with 5 bases left between them. CDR3 in DNA: TGTGCCACCAGTGATTTGCGATATGGAAACACCATATATTTT. Amino acid sequence: CATSDLRYGNTIYF.

This chain joins TRBV20-1 and TRBJ2-7; tentatively, D is TRBD2 (6 bases). The CDR3 length is 17 residues. V lost 1 base and J lost 5, with 24 bases in between. The germline V gene encodes CDR1 DFQATT and CDR2 SNEGSKA (reference sequence). The CDR3 coding sequence is TGCAGTGCTAGAGTCCTCCCTAGGGACTGGGGAATCCACGAGCAGTACTTC. Protein product: CSARVLPRDWGIHEQYF.

This clonotype has only one observation. The chain links TRBV12-3 or TRBV12-4 to TRBJ1-2; a possible D gene is TRBD1 (5 bases). Trimming pared 5 bases from V and 4 bases from J, leaving 14 bases between. The CDR3 spans 14 residues. The CDR3 coding sequence is TGTGCCAGCAGTCCGACAGAGGGCTCCTATGGCTACACCTTC. Its translation: CASSPTEGSYGYTF.

This sequence joins TRBV4-3 and TRBJ1-3; D unclear. The CDR3 has 15 amino acids. The germline gives CDR1 LGHNA, CDR2 YSLEER. Trimming removed 0 bases at V and 6 bases at J, with 12 bases between. The CDR3 protein is CASSQDSGPLNTIYF. The CDR3 DNA is TGCGCCAGCAGCCAAGATTCGGGTCCGCTAAACACCATATATTTT.

The genes are TRBV6-1 and TRBJ1-2; 7 nucleotides match TRBD1. Germline assignment: CDR1 MNHNS and CDR2 SASEGT. The CDR3 length is 11 residues. The V and J ends lost 10 bases and 5 bases, in that order; junction bases with no gene match: 4. CDR3 bases: TGTGCCACCGGGACAGATTATGGCTACACCTTC. Translating it yields CATGTDYGYTF.

This clonotype was counted between two and nine times. The genes are TRBV6-2 or TRBV6-3 and TRBJ2-1; unclear D gene. Germline V gene sequence: CDR1 MNHEY, CDR2 SVGEGT. Trimming took 0 bases from V and 4 from J, leaving 10 bases between them. The CDR3 is 15 amino acids. The CDR3 sequence is CASSYSAENYNEQFF. The CDR3 nucleotides are TGTGCCAGCAGTTACTCCGCGGAGAATTACAATGAGCAGTTCTTC.

The rearrangement links TRBV27 to TRBJ1-1, with TRBD1 matching 9 bases. Germline CDR1 reads MNHEY; CDR2 reads SMNVEV (reference sequence). The CDR3 spans 16 residues. J lost 6 bases, V lost 4 bases, and 12 bases had no gene match. CDR3 in amino acids: CASSSLWTGEEAEAFF. Written as DNA, the CDR3 is TGTGCCAGCAGTTCCCTTTGGACAGGGGAGGAGGCTGAAGCTTTCTTT.